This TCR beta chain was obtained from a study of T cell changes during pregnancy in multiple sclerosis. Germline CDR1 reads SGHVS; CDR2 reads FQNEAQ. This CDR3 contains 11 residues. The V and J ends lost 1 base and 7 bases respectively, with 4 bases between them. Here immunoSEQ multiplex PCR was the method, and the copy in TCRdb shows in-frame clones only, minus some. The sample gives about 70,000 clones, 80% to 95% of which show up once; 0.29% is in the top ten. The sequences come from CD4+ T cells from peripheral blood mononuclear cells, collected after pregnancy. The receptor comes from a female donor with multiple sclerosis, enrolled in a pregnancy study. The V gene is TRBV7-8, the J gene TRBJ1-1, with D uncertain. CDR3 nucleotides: TGTGCCAGCAGCTTAGGCTATGAAGCTTTCTTT. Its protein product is CASSLGYEAFF.